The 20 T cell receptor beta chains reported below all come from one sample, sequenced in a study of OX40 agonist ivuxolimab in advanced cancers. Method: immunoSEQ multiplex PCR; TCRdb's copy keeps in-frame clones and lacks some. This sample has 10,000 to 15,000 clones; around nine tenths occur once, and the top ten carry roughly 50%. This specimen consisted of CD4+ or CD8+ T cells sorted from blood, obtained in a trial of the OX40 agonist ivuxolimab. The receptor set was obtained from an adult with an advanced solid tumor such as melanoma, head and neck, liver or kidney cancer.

This CDR3 is CASSYTGELFF. DNA for the CDR3: TGTGCCAGCAGCTACACCGGGGAGCTGTTTTTT. The chain couples TRBV28 to TRBJ2-2; unclear D gene. Trimming stripped 6 bases from V and 3 bases from J, with 2 bases between. The CDR3 sequence is 11 residues long. Germline loops: CDR1 MDHEN, CDR2 SYDVKM. Looking up the rest from reference TRBV28 and TRBJ2-2 gives the full variable domain: DVKVTQSSRYLVKRTGEKVFLECVQDMDHENMFWYRQDPGLGLRLIYFSYDVKMKEKGDIPEGYSVSREKKERFSLILESASTNQTSMYLCASSYTGELFFGEGSRLTVL.

The CDR3 protein is CASSWGFGYEQYF. As DNA, the CDR3 is TGCGCCAGCAGCTGGGGCTTCGGCTACGAGCAGTACTTC. The chain joins TRBV4-1 to TRBJ2-7; D is possibly TRBD1 (5 bases). Germline V gene sequence: CDR1 MGHRA, CDR2 YSYEKL. This CDR3 region has 13 residues. V was pared by 5 bases and J by 3 bases, with 11 bases between.

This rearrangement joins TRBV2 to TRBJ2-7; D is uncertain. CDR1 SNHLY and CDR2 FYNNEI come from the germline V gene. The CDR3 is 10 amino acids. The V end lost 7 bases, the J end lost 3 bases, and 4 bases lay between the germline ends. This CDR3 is CASKGYEQYF. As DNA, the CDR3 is TGTGCCAGCAAGGGCTACGAGCAGTACTTC.

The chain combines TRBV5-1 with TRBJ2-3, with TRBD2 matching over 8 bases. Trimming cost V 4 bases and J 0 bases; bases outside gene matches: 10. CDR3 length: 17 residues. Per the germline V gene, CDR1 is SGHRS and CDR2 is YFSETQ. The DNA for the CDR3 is TGCGCCAGCAGCCCCTACCTGACTAGCGCGAGCACAGATACGCAGTATTTT. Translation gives CASSPYLTSASTDTQYF.

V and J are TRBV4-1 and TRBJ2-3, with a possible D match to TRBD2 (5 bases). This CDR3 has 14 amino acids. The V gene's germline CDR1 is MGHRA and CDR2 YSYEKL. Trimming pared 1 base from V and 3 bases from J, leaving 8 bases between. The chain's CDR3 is CASSQAGFTDTQYF. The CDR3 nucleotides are TGCGCCAGCAGCCAAGCGGGATTTACAGATACGCAGTATTTT.

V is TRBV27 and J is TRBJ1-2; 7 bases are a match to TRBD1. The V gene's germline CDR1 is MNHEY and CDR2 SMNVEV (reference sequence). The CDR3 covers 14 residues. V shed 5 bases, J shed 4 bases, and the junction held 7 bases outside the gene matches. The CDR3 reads CASSEEGQSYGYTF. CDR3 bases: TGTGCCAGCAGTGAAGAGGGACAGAGCTATGGCTACACCTTC.

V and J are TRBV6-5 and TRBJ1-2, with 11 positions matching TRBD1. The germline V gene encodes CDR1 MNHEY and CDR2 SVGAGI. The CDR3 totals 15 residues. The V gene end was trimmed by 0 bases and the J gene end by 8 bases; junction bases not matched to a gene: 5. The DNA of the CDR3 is TGTGCCAGCAGTTACTCTTGGACAGGGGGCGAAGGCTACACCTTC. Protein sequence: CASSYSWTGGEGYTF.

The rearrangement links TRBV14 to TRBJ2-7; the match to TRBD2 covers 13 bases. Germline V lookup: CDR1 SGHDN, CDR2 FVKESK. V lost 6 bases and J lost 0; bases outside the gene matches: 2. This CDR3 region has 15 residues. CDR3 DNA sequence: TGTGCCAGCAGGGGACTAGCGGGAAGCTCCTACGAGCAGTACTTC. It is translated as CASRGLAGSSYEQYF. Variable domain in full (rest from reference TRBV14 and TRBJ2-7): EAGVTQFPSHSVIEKGQTVTLRCDPISGHDNLYWYRRVMGKEIKFLLHFVKESKQDESGMPNNRFLAERTGGTYSTLKVQPAELEDSGVYFCASRGLAGSSYEQYFGPGTRLTVT.

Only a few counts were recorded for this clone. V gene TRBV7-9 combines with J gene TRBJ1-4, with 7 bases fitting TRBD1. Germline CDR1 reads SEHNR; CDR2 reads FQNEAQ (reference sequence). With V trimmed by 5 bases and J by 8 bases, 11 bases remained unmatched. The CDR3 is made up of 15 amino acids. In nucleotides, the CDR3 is TGTGCCAGCAGCCCCCTCGGGACAGAGGTCGAAAAACTGTTTTTT. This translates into CASSPLGTEVEKLFF.

CDR3 sequence (DNA): TGTGCCAGCAGTTTGAGCACCGGGGAGCTGTTTTTT. Its protein product is CASSLSTGELFF. The chain joins TRBV28 to TRBJ2-2, with D unresolved. The germline V gene encodes CDR1 MDHEN and CDR2 SYDVKM. CDR3 length equals 12 residues. V lost 3 bases to trimming and J lost 4 bases, with 3 bases between them.

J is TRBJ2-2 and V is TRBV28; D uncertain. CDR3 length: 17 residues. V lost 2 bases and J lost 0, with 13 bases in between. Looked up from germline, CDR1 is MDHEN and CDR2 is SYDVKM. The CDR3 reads CASSLIGRSSNTGELFF. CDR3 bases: TGTGCCAGCAGTTTAATCGGCAGATCTTCGAACACCGGGGAGCTGTTTTTT.

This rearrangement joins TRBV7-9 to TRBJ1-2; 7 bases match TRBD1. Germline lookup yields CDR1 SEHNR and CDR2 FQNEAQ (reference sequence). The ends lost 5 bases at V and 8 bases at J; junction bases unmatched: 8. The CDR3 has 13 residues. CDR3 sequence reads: CASSLWDSLGYTF. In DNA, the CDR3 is TGTGCCAGCAGCCTGTGGGACAGCCTGGGCTACACCTTC.

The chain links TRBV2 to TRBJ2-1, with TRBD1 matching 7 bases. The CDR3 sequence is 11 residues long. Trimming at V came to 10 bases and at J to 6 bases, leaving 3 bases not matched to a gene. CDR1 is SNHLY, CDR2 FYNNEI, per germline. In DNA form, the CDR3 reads TGTGCCACCAAGGGGGCCAATGAGCAGTTCTTC. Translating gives CATKGANEQFF.

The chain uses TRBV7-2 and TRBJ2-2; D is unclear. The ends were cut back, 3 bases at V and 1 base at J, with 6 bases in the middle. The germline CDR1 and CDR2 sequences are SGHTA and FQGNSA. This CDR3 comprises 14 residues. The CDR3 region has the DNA TGTGCCAGCAGCTTTGAGGAGAACACCGGGGAGCTGTTTTTT. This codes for CASSFEENTGELFF.

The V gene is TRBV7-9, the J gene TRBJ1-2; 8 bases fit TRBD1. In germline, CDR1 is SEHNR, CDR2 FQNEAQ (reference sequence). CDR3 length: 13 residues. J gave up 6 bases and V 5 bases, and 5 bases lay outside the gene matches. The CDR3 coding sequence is TGTGCCAGCAGCCCCCAGACAGGGGATGGCTACACCTTC. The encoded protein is CASSPQTGDGYTF.

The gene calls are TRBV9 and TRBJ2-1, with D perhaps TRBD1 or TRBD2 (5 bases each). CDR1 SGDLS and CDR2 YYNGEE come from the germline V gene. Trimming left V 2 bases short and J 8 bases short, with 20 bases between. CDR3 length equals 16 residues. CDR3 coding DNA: TGTGCCAGCAGCGTCGACAGCGGAGCCTATTCCCATGAGCAGTTCTTC. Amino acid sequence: CASSVDSGAYSHEQFF.

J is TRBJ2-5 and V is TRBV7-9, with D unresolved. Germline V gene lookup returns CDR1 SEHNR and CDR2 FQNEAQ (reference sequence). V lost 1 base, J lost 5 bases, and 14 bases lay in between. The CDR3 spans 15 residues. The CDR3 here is CASSLEVSLKETQYF. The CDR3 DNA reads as TGTGCCAGCAGCTTAGAGGTCTCCCTGAAGGAGACCCAGTACTTC.

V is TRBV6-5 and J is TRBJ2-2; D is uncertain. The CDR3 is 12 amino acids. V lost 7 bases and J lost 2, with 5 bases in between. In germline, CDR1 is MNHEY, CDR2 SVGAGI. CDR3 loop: CASTDNTGELFF. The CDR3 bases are TGTGCCAGCACAGATAACACCGGGGAGCTGTTTTTT.

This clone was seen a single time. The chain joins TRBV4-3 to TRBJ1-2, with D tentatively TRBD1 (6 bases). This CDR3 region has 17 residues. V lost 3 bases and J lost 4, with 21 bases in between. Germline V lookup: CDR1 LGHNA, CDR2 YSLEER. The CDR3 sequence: CASSHTLRLGAGYGYTF. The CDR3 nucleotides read TGCGCCAGCAGCCACACATTAAGACTGGGGGCAGGCTATGGCTACACCTTC.

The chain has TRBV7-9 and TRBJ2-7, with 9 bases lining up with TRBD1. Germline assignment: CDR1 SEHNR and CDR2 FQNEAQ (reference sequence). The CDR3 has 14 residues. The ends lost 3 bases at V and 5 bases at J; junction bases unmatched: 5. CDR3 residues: CASSLGQGGDEQYF. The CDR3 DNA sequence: TGTGCCAGCAGCTTGGGACAGGGTGGGGACGAGCAGTACTTC.